These T cell receptor beta chains were read from a single sample in a study of identical twins. TCRdb analysed the 5' RACE reads with MiXCR anew, one entry per CDR3 protein. The data show hundreds of thousands of distinct CDR3 sequences, more than 9% seen once. The same sample was also studied in work on yellow fever vaccine responses in identical twins.

The sample was CD8+ T cells sorted from blood. These receptors were collected from a young woman in good health. Each CDR3 is given with its conserved first and last residue. D genes are given only for firm matches. Size is stated for part of the rows, as once, few or many counts, or as a class when the clone is expanded.

>TRBV24-1|few|TRBD1|TRBJ2-5
CATSDSGGAPQETQYF
TGTGCCACCAGTGATTCAGGGGGCGCCCCCCAAGAGACCCAGTACTTC
>TRBV23-1|.|.|TRBJ1-6
CASSQEGIGSPLHF
TGCGCCAGCAGTCAAGAGGGCATAGGGTCACCCCTCCACTTT
>TRBV28|.|TRBD1|TRBJ1-1
CASSFPQGALDTEAFF
TGTGCCAGCAGTTTCCCGCAGGGGGCATTGGACACTGAAGCTTTCTTT
>TRBV24-1|many|TRBD1|TRBJ2-1
CATSDLGDSRNEQFF
TGTGCCACCAGTGATTTAGGGGACAGCCGAAATGAGCAGTTCTTC
>TRBV4-1|.|.|TRBJ1-2
CASSQGSGSHYGYTF
TGCGCCAGCAGCCAAGGGTCAGGGAGTCACTATGGCTACACCTTC
>TRBV28|few|.|TRBJ2-4
CASSLSPGVGDIQYF
TGTGCCAGCAGTTTATCCCCAGGGGTGGGGGACATTCAGTACTTC
>TRBV28|.|TRBD1|TRBJ2-2
CASSFGQGSTGELFF
TGTGCCAGCAGTTTTGGACAGGGTAGCACCGGGGAGCTGTTTTTT
>TRBV4-1|few|.|TRBJ1-5
CASSPLSQPQHF
TGCGCCAGCAGCCCCCTGAGCCAGCCCCAGCATTTT
>TRBV7-9|few|.|TRBJ1-1
CASSGASGRKNTEAFF
TGTGCCAGCAGCGGAGCTTCGGGACGGAAAAACACTGAAGCTTTCTTT
>TRBV5-1|few|TRBD2|TRBJ2-5
CASSLAYGTSGQETQYF
TGCGCCAGCAGCTTGGCCTACGGGACTAGCGGCCAAGAGACCCAGTACTTC
>TRBV4-2|many|.|TRBJ1-1
CASSPTDMNTEAFF
TGTGCCAGCAGCCCGACAGACATGAACACTGAAGCTTTCTTT
>TRBV28|.|.|TRBJ1-5
CASSLLDLGDQPQHF
TGTGCCAGCAGTTTATTGGACCTGGGAGATCAGCCCCAGCATTTT
>TRBV21-1|.|.|TRBJ1-4
CASSKGIGGAPTNEKLFF
TGTGCCAGCAGCAAAGGGATTGGGGGGGCCCCAACTAATGAAAAACTGTTTTTT
>TRBV2|.|.|TRBJ2-7
CASSEFVPLSSYEQYF
TGTGCCAGCAGTGAATTTGTACCCCTAAGCTCCTACGAGCAGTACTTC
>TRBV27|many|.|TRBJ2-3
CASSLSGGNTDTQYF
TGTGCCAGCAGTTTATCTGGCGGAAACACAGATACGCAGTATTTT
>TRBV4-1|few|.|TRBJ1-2
CASSHPPNRDDPGSYTF
TGCGCCAGCAGCCACCCCCCAAACAGGGATGACCCAGGGAGCTACACCTTC
>TRBV15|few|.|TRBJ1-4
CATSAVSNEKLFF
TGTGCCACCAGCGCTGTGTCTAATGAAAAACTGTTTTTT
>TRBV12-3/TRBV12-4|.|.|TRBJ2-3
CASNLGTPTDTQYF
TGTGCCAGCAATCTCGGGACTCCCACAGATACGCAGTATTTT
>TRBV6-1|.|TRBD2|TRBJ2-3
CASSEVGEGSDTQYF
TGTGCCAGCAGTGAAGTAGGGGAGGGATCAGATACGCAGTATTTT
>TRBV20-1|.|.|TRBJ1-1
CSARGVTEAFF
TGCAGTGCTAGGGGAGTCACTGAAGCTTTCTTT
>TRBV6-1|.|TRBD1|TRBJ2-2
CASTITGAGELFF
TGTGCCAGCACCATCACAGGGGCCGGGGAGCTGTTTTTT
>TRBV20-1|.|.|TRBJ2-1
CSARTGQFF
TGCAGTGCTCGGACGGGGCAGTTCTTC
>TRBV20-1|many|.|TRBJ1-4
CSARTATNEKLFF
TGCAGTGCACGGACGGCAACTAATGAAAAACTGTTTTTT
>TRBV11-2|few|TRBD2|TRBJ2-3
CASSSYSGGAADTQYF
TGTGCCAGCAGCTCCTATAGCGGGGGGGCCGCAGATACGCAGTATTTT
>TRBV9|few|.|TRBJ2-1
CASSVGGGRYNEQFF
TGTGCCAGCAGCGTAGGGGGGGGGCGTTACAATGAGCAGTTCTTC
>TRBV2|.|.|TRBJ2-3
CAIQNTRTDTQYF
TGTGCCATCCAAAACACTAGAACAGATACGCAGTATTTT
>TRBV25-1|.|.|TRBJ2-3
CASRYKSTDTQYF
TGTGCCAGCCGATACAAGAGCACAGATACGCAGTATTTT
>TRBV27|.|TRBD1|TRBJ2-7
CASSLLRGQTYEQYF
TGTGCCAGCAGTTTATTGAGGGGGCAGACCTACGAGCAGTACTTC
>TRBV6-4|few|TRBD2|TRBJ2-1
CASSATSGDYNEQFF
TGTGCCAGCAGTGCAACTAGCGGAGATTACAATGAGCAGTTCTTC
>TRBV7-9|few|TRBD1|TRBJ2-7
CASSLDRGRDEQYF
TGTGCCAGCAGCTTGGACAGGGGGCGCGACGAGCAGTACTTC
>TRBV28|.|.|TRBJ2-1
CASSPGLDRYNEQFF
TGTGCCAGCAGCCCCGGGTTGGATCGGTACAATGAGCAGTTCTTC
>TRBV27|.|.|TRBJ1-4
CASSSPRLNEKLFF
TGTGCCAGCAGCTCCCCGCGGCTTAATGAAAAACTGTTTTTT
>TRBV27|.|.|TRBJ1-2
CASTGGYGYTF
TGTGCCAGCACCGGGGGATATGGCTACACCTTC
>TRBV6-5|.|.|TRBJ2-5
CASSFQGTETQYF
TGTGCCAGCAGTTTCCAGGGAACAGAGACCCAGTACTTC
>TRBV29-1|.|.|TRBJ2-5
CSVETPREGLGTQYF
TGCAGCGTTGAAACCCCCCGCGAGGGTTTGGGGACCCAGTACTTC
>TRBV11-2|few|.|TRBJ2-1
CASSWQPDEQFF
TGTGCCAGCAGCTGGCAGCCGGATGAGCAGTTCTTC
>TRBV4-1|many|.|TRBJ2-2
CASSQDRGERDTGELFF
TGCGCCAGCAGCCAAGATAGGGGGGAGCGGGACACCGGGGAGCTGTTTTTT
>TRBV6-5|many|.|TRBJ1-3
CASSYSIEISGNTIYF
TGTGCCAGCAGTTACTCGATAGAAATTTCTGGAAACACCATATATTTT
>TRBV12-3/TRBV12-4|many|.|TRBJ2-7
CASSTGGGTYEQYF
TGTGCCAGCAGCACAGGGGGGGGAACCTACGAGCAGTACTTC
>TRBV7-3|.|.|TRBJ2-1
CAISVNSGNEQFF
TGTGCCATCAGCGTAAATAGCGGCAATGAGCAGTTCTTC
>TRBV28|few|.|TRBJ1-6
CASSASPGSYNSPLHF
TGTGCCAGCAGTGCCAGCCCTGGCTCCTATAATTCACCCCTCCACTTT
>TRBV28|few|TRBD2|TRBJ2-3
CASSSRTSGGVWVDTQYF
TGTGCCAGCAGTTCCCGGACTAGCGGGGGGGTCTGGGTAGATACGCAGTATTTT
>TRBV4-1|.|.|TRBJ2-5
CASSQRTNSETQYF
TGCGCCAGCAGCCAGAGGACCAATAGTGAGACCCAGTACTTC
>TRBV27|.|.|TRBJ2-1
CASSFSTNNEQFF
TGTGCCAGCAGTTTTAGTACTAACAATGAGCAGTTCTTC
>TRBV28|.|TRBD2|TRBJ2-2
CASSLLYGGAGELFF
TGTGCCAGCAGTTTATTATACGGGGGGGCCGGGGAGCTGTTTTTT
>TRBV27|.|.|TRBJ2-1
CASSSPSPEQFF
TGTGCCAGCAGTTCTCCTTCCCCTGAGCAGTTCTTC
>TRBV4-1|.|.|TRBJ2-2
CASKGGTNTGELFF
TGCGCCAGCAAGGGGGGGACGAACACCGGGGAGCTGTTTTTT
>TRBV20-1|.|TRBD1|TRBJ2-5
CSARAGTGGLETQYF
TGCAGTGCTCGAGCCGGGACAGGGGGCCTGGAGACCCAGTACTTC
>TRBV18|.|.|TRBJ1-1
CASSPIGGTEAFF
TGTGCCAGCTCACCAATCGGGGGGACTGAAGCTTTCTTT
>TRBV29-1|many|.|TRBJ2-1
CSVEMRGDWYEQFF
TGCAGCGTTGAAATGAGGGGTGATTGGTATGAGCAGTTCTTC
>TRBV7-8|few|TRBD2|TRBJ2-1
CASSLGWLAGGSEQFF
TGTGCCAGCAGCTTAGGTTGGCTAGCGGGAGGATCTGAGCAGTTCTTC
>TRBV4-1|few|.|TRBJ2-1
CASSQDSVYGNEQFF
TGCGCCAGCAGCCAAGATAGTGTTTATGGAAATGAGCAGTTCTTC
>TRBV10-2|.|TRBD1|TRBJ2-5
CASSAPTGTQETQYF
TGCGCCAGCAGTGCCCCGACAGGGACACAAGAGACCCAGTACTTC
>TRBV20-1|few|.|TRBJ2-5
CSARDWWGAPQETQYF
TGCAGTGCTAGAGATTGGTGGGGGGCCCCCCAAGAGACCCAGTACTTC
>TRBV15|few|.|TRBJ1-6
CATRAGNSPLHF
TGTGCCACCCGGGCTGGTAATTCACCCCTCCACTTT
>TRBV18|few|TRBD1|TRBJ2-7
CASSLSGTGAYEQYF
TGTGCCAGCTCACTATCCGGGACAGGGGCCTACGAGCAGTACTTC
>TRBV12-3/TRBV12-4|.|.|TRBJ2-6
CARSTAGGANVLTF
TGTGCCAGAAGCACAGCGGGTGGGGCCAACGTCCTGACTTTC